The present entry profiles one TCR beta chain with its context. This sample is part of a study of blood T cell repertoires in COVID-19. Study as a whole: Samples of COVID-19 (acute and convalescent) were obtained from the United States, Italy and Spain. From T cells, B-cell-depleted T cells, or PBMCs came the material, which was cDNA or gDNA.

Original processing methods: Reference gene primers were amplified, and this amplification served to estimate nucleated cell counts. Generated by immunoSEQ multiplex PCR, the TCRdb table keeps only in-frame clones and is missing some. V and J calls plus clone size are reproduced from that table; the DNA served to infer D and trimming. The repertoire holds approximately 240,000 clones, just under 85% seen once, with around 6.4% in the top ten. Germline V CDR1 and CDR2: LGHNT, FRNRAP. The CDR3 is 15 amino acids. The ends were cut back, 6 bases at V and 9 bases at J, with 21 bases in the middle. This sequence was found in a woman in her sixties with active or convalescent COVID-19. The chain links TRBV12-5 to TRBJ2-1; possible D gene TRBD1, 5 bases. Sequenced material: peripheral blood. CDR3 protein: CASGNRSSGKGEQFF. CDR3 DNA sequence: TGTGCTAGTGGCAACAGGAGCTCGGGTAAGGGTGAGCAGTTCTTC.